The 20 T cell receptor beta chains listed next were all sequenced from one sample in a study of T cells in Graves' hyperthyroidism and ophthalmopathy. RNA transcripts yielded amplified TCR beta CDR3 regions. Primed by the HTBI set, a first-round RT-PCR was run on the TCR CDR3. TCRdb passed the multiplex PCR reads through MiXCR, listing each CDR3 protein once. The data contain 350,000 to 450,000 distinct CDR3 sequences, about 15% of them singletons. Material for sequencing was blood. These receptors all come from a woman aged 55 to 70 with Graves' hyperthyroidism.

Only a few counts were recorded for this clonotype. The genes are TRBV7-9 and TRBJ2-5; TRBD1 might be the D (6 bases). The V end lost 5 bases, the J end lost 5 bases, and 18 bases lay between the germline ends. Germline lookup yields CDR1 SEHNR and CDR2 FQNEAQ (reference sequence). The CDR3 covers 15 residues. CDR3 DNA sequence: TGTGCCAGCAGCCTAGGATCGGACAGAATTGAGACCCAGTACTTC. This gives the protein CASSLGSDRIETQYF.

This clonotype has a handful of counts. This chain links TRBV3-1 with TRBJ2-7, with D perhaps TRBD1 or TRBD2 (5 bases each). Trimming pared 1 base from V and 1 base from J, leaving 11 bases between. Looked up from germline, CDR1 is LGHDT and CDR2 is YNNKEL (reference sequence). CDR3 length equals 15 residues. CDR3 amino acids: CASSQGYGGSYEQYF. The DNA for the CDR3 is TGTGCCAGCAGCCAAGGCTATGGGGGTTCCTACGAGCAGTACTTC.

This clonotype appeared many times. This chain connects TRBV7-9 to TRBJ2-7, with D perhaps matching TRBD1 or TRBD2 (5 bases each). The V and J ends lost 0 bases and 3 bases respectively, with 9 bases between them. CDR3 length equals 14 residues. Germline CDR1 SEHNR, CDR2 FQNEAQ (reference sequence). This CDR3 reads CASSLAGADYEQYF. The CDR3 DNA is TGTGCCAGCAGCTTAGCCGGGGCCGACTACGAGCAGTACTTC.

In this sample, this clonotype turned up many times. The chain links TRBV11-3 to TRBJ2-1; TRBD2 matches 10 bases. Germline CDR1 SGHNT, CDR2 YENEEA. CDR3 length: 18 residues. V dropped 5 bases and J dropped 3; count of bases not matched to a gene: 13. In nucleotides, the CDR3 is TGTGCCAGCAGCGACCTCTGGCCTAGCGGGAGTCTCTACAATGAGCAGTTCTTC. Amino acid sequence: CASSDLWPSGSLYNEQFF.

In its sample, this clonotype was seen many times. The chain joins TRBV6-1 to TRBJ1-6; D is unresolved. This CDR3 has 13 amino acids. The V end was cut by 4 bases, the J end by 4 bases, with 5 bases between. CDR1 MNHNS and CDR2 SASEGT come from the germline V gene. CDR3 sequence: CASSVQYNSPLHF. CDR3 in DNA: TGTGCCAGCAGTGTACAGTATAATTCACCCCTCCACTTT.

There are many counts of this clonotype. A read error may explain this, as a much larger clone is one base away. The rearrangement uses TRBV2 and TRBJ2-5; 7 bases fit TRBD1. This CDR3 comprises 14 residues. Per germline, CDR1 SNHLY and CDR2 FYNNEI. CDR3 nucleotides: TGTGCCAGCTCCCTCACAGGGGTTCAAGAGACCCGGTACTTC. Amino acid sequence: CASSLTGVQETRYF.

This clonotype was detected only a few times. The chain couples TRBV18 to TRBJ1-5; D perhaps matches TRBD1 (5 bases). Germline V lookup: CDR1 KGHSH, CDR2 LQKENI. This CDR3 is built from 15 residues. V shed 3 bases and J shed 4 bases, with 13 bases lying between them. CDR3 loop: CASSPGTDNNQPQHF. The CDR3 nucleotides read TGTGCCAGCTCACCGGGGACGGACAATAATCAGCCCCAGCATTTT.

This clonotype came up many times. The chain combines TRBV7-9 with TRBJ1-5; no firm D call. Germline assignment: CDR1 SEHNR and CDR2 FQNEAQ (reference sequence). Deletions cut 1 base from V and 6 bases from J, with 10 bases between. This CDR3 is built from 14 residues. The CDR3 DNA reads TGTGCCAGCAGCTTAGGCCAGGACGGTCAGCCCCAGCATTTT. Encoded protein: CASSLGQDGQPQHF.

The table lists this clonotype with many counts. In nucleotides, the CDR3 is TGTGCCAGCAGACACGGGACAGCCTCTGGAAACACCATATATTTT. Translated, it gives CASRHGTASGNTIYF. The rearrangement links TRBV2 to TRBJ1-3, with 7 bases fitting TRBD1. The V and J ends lost 6 bases and 0 bases, in that order; junction bases with no gene match: 5. The CDR3 sequence is 15 residues long. Looked up from germline, CDR1 is SNHLY and CDR2 is FYNNEI. The variable domain in full, with the rest retrieved from reference TRBV2 and TRBJ1-3, is EPEVTQTPSHQVTQMGQEVILRCVPISNHLYFYWYRQILGQKVEFLVSFYNNEISEKSEIFDDQFSVERPDGSNFTLKIRSTKLEDSAMYFCASRHGTASGNTIYFGEGSWLTVV.

This clonotype came up a few times. The V gene is TRBV6-5, the J gene TRBJ2-2; TRBD2 matches 10 bases. The germline V gene encodes CDR1 MNHEY and CDR2 SVGAGI. Trimming cost V 0 bases and J 1 base; bases outside gene matches: 8. This CDR3 contains 19 residues. The CDR3 loop reads CASSYSILAGVMNTGELFF. In DNA, the CDR3 is TGTGCCAGCAGTTACTCGATCCTAGCGGGAGTTATGAACACCGGGGAGCTGTTTTTT.

This clonotype showed up many times. The J gene is TRBJ2-3, the V gene TRBV24-1, with D unresolved. There are 12 residues in the CDR3. CDR1 and CDR2 from the germline V gene are KGHDR and SFDVKD. V shed 3 bases and J shed 7 bases, with 7 bases lying between them. The DNA of the CDR3 is TGTGCCACCAGTGATCCGAGGAATACGCAGTATTTT. This encodes CATSDPRNTQYF.

There are many counts of this clonotype. The CDR3 DNA follows: TGTGCCAGCAGCGTGACAGGGGGAGGCTACGAGCAGTACTTC. It specifies CASSVTGGGYEQYF. The chain is built from TRBV13 and TRBJ2-7, with 9 bases fitting TRBD1. This CDR3 is built from 14 residues. The germline CDR1 and CDR2 sequences are PRHDT and FYEKMQ (reference sequence). Trimming at V came to 5 bases and at J to 3 bases, leaving 5 bases not matched to a gene.

This clonotype was seen ten or more times. J is TRBJ2-5 and V is TRBV5-8; no clear D. Germline V lookup: CDR1 SGHTS, CDR2 YDEGEE. Trimming took off 0 bases at V and 4 bases at J, with 10 bases between the two ends. The CDR3 runs to 14 residues. The CDR3 is CASSLEDLRETQYF. As DNA, the CDR3 is TGTGCCAGCAGCTTGGAAGATTTGCGAGAGACCCAGTACTTC.

This clonotype has ten or more counts. This rearrangement joins TRBV11-2 to TRBJ1-6; 7 bases fit TRBD1. The CDR3 runs to 16 residues. Germline assignment: CDR1 SGHAT and CDR2 FQNNGV. V was pared by 5 bases and J by 6 bases, with 10 bases of the junction left unmatched. This CDR3 reads CASSPGGKAGNSPLHF. As DNA, the CDR3 is TGTGCCAGCAGCCCAGGGGGGAAGGCGGGTAATTCACCCCTCCACTTT.

Ten or more counts support this clonotype. The V and J genes are TRBV30 and TRBJ1-1; the D is unclear. Germline loops: CDR1 GTSNPN, CDR2 SVGIG (reference sequence). The germline V and J ends were trimmed by 0 bases and 6 bases, with 14 bases remaining between them. CDR3 length: 14 residues. This CDR3 reads CAWSVATARPEAFF. DNA of the CDR3: TGTGCCTGGAGTGTGGCTACGGCAAGGCCTGAAGCTTTCTTT.

The rearrangement uses TRBV30 and TRBJ2-1; 14 nucleotides match TRBD2. With V trimmed by 2 bases and J by 10 bases, 7 bases remained unmatched. CDR1 is GTSNPN and CDR2 is SVGIG in the germline V gene (reference sequence). The CDR3 runs to 15 residues. CDR3 region: CAWSPGLAGDREQFF. CDR3 DNA sequence: TGTGCCTGGAGTCCGGGACTAGCGGGAGATCGCGAGCAGTTCTTC.

In its sample, this clonotype was seen many times. V gene TRBV20-1 combines with J gene TRBJ1-1; TRBD1 is a possible D gene (5 bases). V gave up 3 bases and J gave up 1 base, with 9 bases separating them. CDR1 is DFQATT, CDR2 SNEGSKA, per germline (reference sequence). The CDR3 loop spans 13 amino acids. The CDR3 nucleotides are TGCAGTGCTAGGGGGACTCGGAACACTGAAGCTTTCTTT. Its translation: CSARGTRNTEAFF.

In this sample, this clonotype turned up many times. V is TRBV18 and J is TRBJ1-1; possible D gene TRBD1, 5 bases. The CDR3 runs to 12 residues. V gave up 6 bases and J gave up 11 bases, with 16 bases separating them. Germline V CDR1 and CDR2: KGHSH, LQKENI. The CDR3 DNA is TGTGCCAGCTCTCCAGGGCCGCTTCTTGCTTTCTTT. This codes for CASSPGPLLAFF.

This chain joins TRBV7-8 and TRBJ2-3; D is uncertain. The J call may be incorrect, as the DNA end agrees better with TRBJ1-5. Germline loops: CDR1 SGHVS, CDR2 FQNEAQ. The CDR3 has 15 residues. The CDR3 coding sequence is TGTGCCAGCAGCCCCCTGAGGAGGGTCACAGATACGCAGCATTTT. The encoded protein is CASSPLRRVTDTQHF.

This clonotype has just a few counts. This chain uses TRBV19 with TRBJ2-7; D possibly matches TRBD1 or TRBD2 (6 bases each). Trimming took 0 bases from V and 2 from J, leaving 8 bases between them. This CDR3 comprises 14 residues. Germline V gives CDR1 LNHDA, CDR2 SQIVND (reference sequence). CDR3 sequence (DNA): TGTGCCAGTAGTATAGATGGGGGGCCCTACGAGCAGTACTTC. This encodes CASSIDGGPYEQYF. The full variable domain, with the rest looked up from reference TRBV19 and TRBJ2-7, is DGGITQSPKYLFRKEGQNVTLSCEQNLNHDAMYWYRQDPGQGLRLIYYSQIVNDFQKGDIAEGYSVSREKKESFPLTVTSAQKNPTAFYLCASSIDGGPYEQYFGPGTRLTVT.